The source of this T cell receptor (beta chain) is a study of T-cell reconstitution after alpha-beta-depleted transplantation in children. Overall study findings and caveats: Diversity and T-cell counts at one year after transplant derived mostly from new T cells. Alpha-beta T cells present about two months after transplant were reported to originate from several hundred expanded graft clones.

This clonotype came up once. Antigen: not known. Using unique molecular identifiers, the investigators prepared the TCRbeta library. TCRdb redid the calling of the PCR reads with MiXCR, one entry per CDR3 protein. Here the sample spans 90,000 to 100,000 distinct CDR3 sequences, 20% to 25% being singletons. The receptor comes from a boy younger than 10 with acute lymphoblastic leukemia, due to receive a stem cell transplant. The source material was PBMCs, sampled before TCRalphabeta/CD19-depleted stem cell transplant.

The CDR3 spells CAISGGLASETQYF. The CDR3 nucleotides read TGTGCCATCAGTGGGGGACTAGCATCAGAGACCCAGTACTTC. V usage is TRBV10-3 and J usage is TRBJ2-5, with 9 nucleotides matching TRBD2. The germline V gene has CDR1 ENHRY and CDR2 SYGVKD. CDR3 length: 14 residues. Losses at the gene ends were 4 bases for V and 4 bases for J; bases not matched to a gene: 4.